Below are 6 T cell receptor beta chains sequenced from a single sample in a study of blood T cell repertoires in COVID-19. Here immunoSEQ multiplex PCR was the method, and the copy in TCRdb shows in-frame clones only, minus some. The sample holds over 200,000 clones; over 75% are singletons and the top ten take 1.9%. Sequencing was done on a sample of peripheral blood. The receptors shown here come from a man aged 35 to 55 with active or convalescent COVID-19.

The chain recombines TRBV5-1 with TRBJ1-4; possibly TRBD1 for D (6 bases). Germline CDR1 SGHRS, CDR2 YFSETQ. The CDR3 consists of 16 residues. V was pared by 4 bases and J by 0 bases, with 13 bases between. The CDR3 loop reads CASSLPQGTTNEKLFF. The CDR3 coding sequence is TGCGCCAGCAGCCTTCCACAGGGCACAACTAATGAAAAACTGTTTTTT.

The chain joins TRBV5-6 to TRBJ2-7, with 8 positions matching TRBD2. Looked up from germline, CDR1 is SGHDT and CDR2 is YYEEEE. The ends lost 3 bases at V and 1 base at J; junction bases unmatched: 6. This CDR3 has 15 amino acids. The CDR3: CASSWGLVQSYEQYF. CDR3 nucleotide sequence: TGTGCCAGCAGCTGGGGACTAGTCCAGTCCTACGAGCAGTACTTC.

The chain is built from TRBV7-9 and TRBJ1-4, with TRBD1 matching 8 bases. CDR3 size: 14 residues. Germline loops: CDR1 SEHNR, CDR2 FQNEAQ (reference sequence). The trim removed 5 bases at V and 3 bases at J, leaving 2 bases unmatched. CDR3 DNA sequence: TGTGCCAGCAGCACGACAGGGGCTAATGAAAAACTGTTTTTT. Residues: CASSTTGANEKLFF.

This clone was recorded only once. CDR3 DNA sequence: TGCGCCAGCAGCTCTCAGGGGGCCAGTAATGAAAAACTGTTTTTT. This gives the protein CASSSQGASNEKLFF. The gene calls are TRBV5-1 and TRBJ1-4, with 8 bases identical to TRBD1. Germline loops: CDR1 SGHRS, CDR2 YFSETQ. J lost 4 bases, V lost 3 bases, and 5 bases had no gene match. This CDR3 has 15 amino acids.

This clone has just one count. V usage is TRBV7-3 and J usage is TRBJ1-6; the match to TRBD1 covers 8 bases. J gave up 9 bases and V 5 bases, and 9 bases lay outside the gene matches. Germline values: CDR1 SGHTA, CDR2 FQGTGA. This CDR3 has 15 residues. CDR3 protein: CASSHGQGPGSPLHF. The CDR3 DNA sequence: TGTGCCAGCAGCCATGGACAGGGACCGGGTTCACCCCTCCACTTT. Supplemented by reference TRBV7-3 and TRBJ1-6, the full variable domain reads GAGVSQTPSNKVTEKGKYVELRCDPISGHTALYWYRQSLGQGPEFLIYFQGTGAADDSGLPNDRFFAVRPEGSVSTLKIQRTERGDSAVYLCASSHGQGPGSPLHFGNGTRLTVT.

The rearrangement links TRBV5-1 to TRBJ2-1; TRBD1 aligns across 7 bases. The CDR3 length is 15 residues. V was clipped by 3 bases and J by 4 bases; unmatched bases: 7. In germline, CDR1 is SGHRS, CDR2 YFSETQ. The CDR3 region is CASSSTGENYNEQFF. The CDR3 nucleotides are TGCGCCAGCAGCTCCACAGGGGAAAATTACAATGAGCAGTTCTTC.